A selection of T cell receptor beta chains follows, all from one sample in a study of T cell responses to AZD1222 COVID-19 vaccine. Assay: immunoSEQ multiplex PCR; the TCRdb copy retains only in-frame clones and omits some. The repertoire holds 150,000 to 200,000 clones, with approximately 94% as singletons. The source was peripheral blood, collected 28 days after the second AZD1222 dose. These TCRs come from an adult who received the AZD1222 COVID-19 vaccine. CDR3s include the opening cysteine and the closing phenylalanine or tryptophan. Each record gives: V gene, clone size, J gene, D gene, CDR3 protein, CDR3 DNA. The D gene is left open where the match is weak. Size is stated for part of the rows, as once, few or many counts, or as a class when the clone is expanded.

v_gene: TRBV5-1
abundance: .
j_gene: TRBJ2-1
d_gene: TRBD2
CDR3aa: CASSLTSGATNEQFF
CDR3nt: TGCGCCAGCAGCTTGACTAGCGGGGCAACCAATGAGCAGTTCTTC

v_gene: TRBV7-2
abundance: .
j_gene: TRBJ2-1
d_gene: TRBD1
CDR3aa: CASSLTGVAYNEQFF
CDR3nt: TGTGCCAGCAGCTTAACAGGGGTGGCCTACAATGAGCAGTTCTTC

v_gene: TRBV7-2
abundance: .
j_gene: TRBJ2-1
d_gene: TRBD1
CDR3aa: CASSLGGTGSYEQFF
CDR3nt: TGTGCCAGCAGCTTAGGGGGGACAGGGTCGTATGAGCAGTTCTTC

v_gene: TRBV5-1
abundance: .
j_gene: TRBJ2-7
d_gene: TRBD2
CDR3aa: CASSLAPAGAYEQYF
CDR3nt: TGCGCCAGCAGCTTGGCCCCAGCGGGAGCCTACGAGCAGTACTTC

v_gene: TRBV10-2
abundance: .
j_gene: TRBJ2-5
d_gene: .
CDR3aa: CASSEWQETQYF
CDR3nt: TGCGCCAGCAGTGAGTGGCAAGAGACCCAGTACTTC

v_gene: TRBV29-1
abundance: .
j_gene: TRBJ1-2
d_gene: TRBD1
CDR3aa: CSVGPGQDDGYTF
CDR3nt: TGCAGCGTTGGCCCCGGACAGGACGATGGCTACACCTTC

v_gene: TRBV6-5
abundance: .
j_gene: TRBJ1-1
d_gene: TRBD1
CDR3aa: CASTVGQGATEAFF
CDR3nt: TGTGCCAGCACCGTGGGACAGGGGGCAACTGAAGCTTTCTTT

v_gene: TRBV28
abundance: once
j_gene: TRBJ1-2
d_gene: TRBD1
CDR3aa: CASSWGTGAGSGGYTF
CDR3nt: TGTGCCAGCAGTTGGGGAACAGGGGCAGGGTCAGGGGGCTACACCTTC

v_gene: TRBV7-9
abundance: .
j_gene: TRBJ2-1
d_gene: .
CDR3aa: CASSLGVGNEQFF
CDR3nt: TGTGCCAGCAGCTTAGGTGTTGGCAATGAGCAGTTCTTC

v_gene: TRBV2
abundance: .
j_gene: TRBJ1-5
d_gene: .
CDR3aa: CASSGLLGNQPQHF
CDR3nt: TGTGCCAGCAGTGGACTGCTTGGCAATCAGCCCCAGCATTTT

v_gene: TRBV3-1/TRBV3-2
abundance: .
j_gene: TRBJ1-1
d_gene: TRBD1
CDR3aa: CASRGETGGLNTEAFF
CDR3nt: TGTGCCAGCAGGGGAGAAACAGGGGGTTTGAACACTGAAGCTTTCTTT

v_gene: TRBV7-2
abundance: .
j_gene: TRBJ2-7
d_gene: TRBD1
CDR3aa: CASSVTGWSYEQYF
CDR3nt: TGTGCCAGCAGCGTGACAGGGTGGTCCTACGAGCAGTACTTC

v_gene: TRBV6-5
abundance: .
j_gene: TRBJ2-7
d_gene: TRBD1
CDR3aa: CASSYGGTGFYEQYF
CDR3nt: TGTGCCAGCAGTTATGGGGGGACAGGGTTCTACGAGCAGTACTTC

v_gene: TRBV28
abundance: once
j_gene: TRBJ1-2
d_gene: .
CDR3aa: CASSFGSNYGYTF
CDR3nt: TGTGCCAGCAGTTTCGGCAGTAACTATGGCTACACCTTC

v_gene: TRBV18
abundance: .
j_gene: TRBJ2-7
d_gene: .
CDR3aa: CASSPPGNTYEQYF
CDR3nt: TGTGCCAGCTCACCCCCGGGGAACACTTACGAGCAGTACTTC

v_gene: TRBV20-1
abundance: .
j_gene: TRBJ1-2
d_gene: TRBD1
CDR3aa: CSAGQGYGYTF
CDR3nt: TGCAGTGCCGGACAGGGATATGGCTACACCTTC

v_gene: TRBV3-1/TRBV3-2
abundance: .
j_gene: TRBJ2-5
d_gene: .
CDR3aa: CASSGAASDETQYF
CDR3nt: TGTGCCAGCTCAGGGGCGGCTAGCGACGAGACCCAGTACTTC

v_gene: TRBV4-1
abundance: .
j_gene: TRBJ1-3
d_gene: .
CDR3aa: CASSQESPRDTIYF
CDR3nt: TGCGCCAGCAGCCAAGAATCTCCTCGTGACACCATATATTTT

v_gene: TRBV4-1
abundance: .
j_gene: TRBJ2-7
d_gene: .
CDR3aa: CASSQLGGLGEQYF
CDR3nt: TGCGCCAGCAGCCAACTAGGGGGTTTAGGCGAGCAGTACTTC

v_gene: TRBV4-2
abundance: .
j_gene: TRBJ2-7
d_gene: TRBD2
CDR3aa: CASSPTSGSSHEQYF
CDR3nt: TGTGCCAGCAGCCCCACTAGCGGGAGTTCCCACGAGCAGTACTTC

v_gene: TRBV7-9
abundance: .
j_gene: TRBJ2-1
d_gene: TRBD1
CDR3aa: CASSFRDRGRDEQFF
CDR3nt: TGTGCCAGCAGCTTCCGGGACAGGGGGCGCGATGAGCAGTTCTTC

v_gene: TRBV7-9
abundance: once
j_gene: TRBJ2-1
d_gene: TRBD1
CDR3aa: CASSLLGGQGLSYNEQFF
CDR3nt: TGTGCCAGCAGCTTATTGGGCGGACAGGGTCTCTCCTACAATGAGCAGTTCTTC

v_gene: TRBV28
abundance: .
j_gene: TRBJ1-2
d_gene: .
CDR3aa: CASSFGQWGNGYTF
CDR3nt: TGTGCCAGCAGTTTTGGACAGTGGGGGAATGGCTACACCTTC

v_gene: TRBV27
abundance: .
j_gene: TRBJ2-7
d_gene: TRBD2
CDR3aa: CASSLSSSGRADSRSYEQYF
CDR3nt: TGTGCCAGCAGTCTATCCTCTAGCGGGAGGGCCGATTCTCGCTCCTACGAGCAGTACTTC

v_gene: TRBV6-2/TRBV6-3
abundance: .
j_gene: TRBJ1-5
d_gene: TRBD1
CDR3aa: CASSWTGSDNQPQHF
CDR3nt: TGTGCCAGCAGTTGGACAGGGTCCGACAATCAGCCCCAGCATTTT

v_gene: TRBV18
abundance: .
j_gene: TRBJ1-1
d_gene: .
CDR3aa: CASSPPSRGGTEAFF
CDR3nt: TGTGCCAGCTCACCACCAAGTAGAGGTGGCACTGAAGCTTTCTTT

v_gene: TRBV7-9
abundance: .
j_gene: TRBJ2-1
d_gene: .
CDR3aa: CASSLWGGTNNEQFF
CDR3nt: TGTGCCAGCAGCTTATGGGGAGGGACAAACAATGAGCAGTTCTTC

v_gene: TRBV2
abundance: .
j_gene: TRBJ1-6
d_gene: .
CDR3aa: CASSEGTYSPLHF
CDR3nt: TGTGCCAGCAGCGAAGGGACCTACTCACCCCTCCACTTT

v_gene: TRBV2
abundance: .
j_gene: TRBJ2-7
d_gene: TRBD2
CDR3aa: CASSPAGGSYEQYF
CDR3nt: TGTGCCAGCAGCCCAGCGGGAGGGTCCTACGAGCAGTACTTC

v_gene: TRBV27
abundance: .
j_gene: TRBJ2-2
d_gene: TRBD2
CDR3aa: CASSLYSGLAEFGGELFF
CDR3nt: TGTGCCAGCAGTTTATATTCTGGACTAGCGGAGTTCGGCGGGGAGCTGTTTTTT

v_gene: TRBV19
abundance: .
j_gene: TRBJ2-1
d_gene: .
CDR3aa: CASSTSGDRPYNEQFF
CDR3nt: TGTGCCAGTAGTACTTCCGGCGACAGGCCGTACAATGAGCAGTTCTTC

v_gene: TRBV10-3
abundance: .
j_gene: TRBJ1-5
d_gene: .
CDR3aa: CAISEELSNQPQHF
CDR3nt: TGTGCCATCAGTGAAGAATTGAGCAATCAGCCCCAGCATTTT

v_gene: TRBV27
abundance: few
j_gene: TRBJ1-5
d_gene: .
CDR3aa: CASRTYSNQPQHF
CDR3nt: TGTGCCAGCAGAACTTATAGCAATCAGCCCCAGCATTTT

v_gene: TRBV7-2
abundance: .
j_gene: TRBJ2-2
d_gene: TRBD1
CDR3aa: CASSSTGTGGHGELFF
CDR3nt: TGTGCCAGCAGCTCGACCGGGACAGGGGGCCACGGGGAGCTGTTTTTT

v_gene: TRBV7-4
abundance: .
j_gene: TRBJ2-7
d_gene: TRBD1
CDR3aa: CASSADRGGPYEQYF
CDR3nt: TGTGCCAGCAGCGCTGACAGGGGGGGACCCTACGAGCAGTACTTC

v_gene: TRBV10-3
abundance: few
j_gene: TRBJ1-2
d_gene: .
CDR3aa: CAISDRIAAGYTF
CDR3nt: TGTGCCATCAGTGACCGTATAGCTGCTGGCTACACCTTC

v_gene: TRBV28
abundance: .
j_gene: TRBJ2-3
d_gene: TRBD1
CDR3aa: CASSLGTGSRDTQYF
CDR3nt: TGTGCCAGCAGTTTAGGGACAGGATCAAGGGATACGCAGTATTTT

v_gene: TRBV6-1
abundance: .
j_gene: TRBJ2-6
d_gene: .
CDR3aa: CASSEEGGGANVLTF
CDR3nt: TGTGCCAGCAGTGAAGAAGGGGGAGGGGCCAACGTCCTGACTTTC

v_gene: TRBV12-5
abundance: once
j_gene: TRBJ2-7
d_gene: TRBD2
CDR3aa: CASGSGLAGVELYF
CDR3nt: TGTGCTAGTGGTTCCGGACTAGCGGGAGTTGAGCTGTACTTC

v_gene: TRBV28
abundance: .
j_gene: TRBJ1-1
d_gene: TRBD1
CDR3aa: CASSLTGALVPEAFF
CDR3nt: TGTGCCAGCAGCTTGACAGGGGCTTTAGTCCCTGAAGCTTTCTTT

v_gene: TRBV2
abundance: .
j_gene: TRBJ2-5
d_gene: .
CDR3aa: CASRQEETQYF
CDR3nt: TGTGCCAGCAGACAAGAAGAGACCCAGTACTTC

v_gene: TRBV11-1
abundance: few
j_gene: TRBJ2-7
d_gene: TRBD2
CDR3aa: CASSLNSGRGEQYF
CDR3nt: TGTGCCAGCAGCTTAAATAGCGGGAGGGGCGAGCAGTACTTC

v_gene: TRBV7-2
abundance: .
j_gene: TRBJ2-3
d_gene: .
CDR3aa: CASARVSSTNTQYF
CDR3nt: TGTGCCAGCGCCCGGGTCTCTAGCACAAATACGCAGTATTTT

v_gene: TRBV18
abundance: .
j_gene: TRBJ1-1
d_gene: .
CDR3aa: CASSPDRLNTEAFF
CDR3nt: TGTGCCAGCTCACCTGACAGGCTGAACACTGAAGCTTTCTTT

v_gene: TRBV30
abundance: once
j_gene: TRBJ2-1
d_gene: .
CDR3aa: CAWTGDQSSYNEQFF
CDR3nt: TGTGCCTGGACCGGGGACCAAAGCTCCTACAATGAGCAGTTCTTC

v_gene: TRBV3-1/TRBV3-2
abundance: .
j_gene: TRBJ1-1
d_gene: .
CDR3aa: CASSQDSLGRRTEAFF
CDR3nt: TGTGCCAGCAGCCAAGATAGTTTAGGGAGGAGGACTGAAGCTTTCTTT

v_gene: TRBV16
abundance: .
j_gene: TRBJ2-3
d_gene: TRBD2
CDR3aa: CASSHKPPGAGSTDTQYF
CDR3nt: TGTGCCAGCAGCCACAAACCACCTGGAGCGGGAAGCACAGATACGCAGTATTTT

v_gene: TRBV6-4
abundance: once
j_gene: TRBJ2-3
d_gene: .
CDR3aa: CASSVDGGSDTQYF
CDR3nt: TGTGCCAGCAGTGTTGACGGAGGCTCCGATACGCAGTATTTT

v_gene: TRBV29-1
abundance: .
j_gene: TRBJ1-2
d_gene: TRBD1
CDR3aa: CSVDDRVYGYTF
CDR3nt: TGCAGCGTTGACGACAGGGTCTATGGCTACACCTTC

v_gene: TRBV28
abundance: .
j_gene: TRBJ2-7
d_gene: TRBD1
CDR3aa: CASRAGQVIYEQYF
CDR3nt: TGTGCCAGCAGGGCGGGACAGGTCATCTACGAGCAGTACTTC

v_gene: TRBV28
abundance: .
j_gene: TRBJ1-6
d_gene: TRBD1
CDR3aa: CASRERRGQGSSPLHF
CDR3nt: TGTGCCAGCAGGGAGCGTAGGGGACAGGGAAGTTCACCCCTCCACTTT

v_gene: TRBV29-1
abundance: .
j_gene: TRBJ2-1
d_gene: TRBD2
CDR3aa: CSVEPAGAYEQFF
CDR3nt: TGCAGCGTTGAGCCAGCGGGAGCTTATGAGCAGTTCTTC

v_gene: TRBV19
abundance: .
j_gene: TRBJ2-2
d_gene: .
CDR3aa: CASSAFRGSAGELFF
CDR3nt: TGTGCCAGTAGTGCCTTTAGGGGTTCGGCCGGGGAGCTGTTTTTT

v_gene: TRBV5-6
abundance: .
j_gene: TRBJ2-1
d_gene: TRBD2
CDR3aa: CASSLVTSGSRNEQFF
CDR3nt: TGTGCCAGCAGCCTGGTGACTAGCGGGAGTCGAAATGAGCAGTTCTTC

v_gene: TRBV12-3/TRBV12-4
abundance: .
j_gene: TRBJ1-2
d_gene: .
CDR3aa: CASYRTANYGYTF
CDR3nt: TGTGCCAGCTACCGGACCGCTAACTATGGCTACACCTTC

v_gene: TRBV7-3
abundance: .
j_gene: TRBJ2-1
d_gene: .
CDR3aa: CASSKEVQPYNEQFF
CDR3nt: TGTGCCAGCAGCAAAGAGGTCCAGCCATACAATGAGCAGTTCTTC

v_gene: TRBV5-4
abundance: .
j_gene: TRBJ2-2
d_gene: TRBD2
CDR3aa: CASSPELAGAANTGELFF
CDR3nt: TGTGCCAGCAGCCCCGAACTAGCGGGTGCTGCGAACACCGGGGAGCTGTTTTTT

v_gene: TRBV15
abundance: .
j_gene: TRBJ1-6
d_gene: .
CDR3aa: CATSRDYAATHNSPLHF
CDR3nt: TGTGCCACCAGCAGAGATTACGCCGCAACCCATAATTCACCCCTCCACTTT